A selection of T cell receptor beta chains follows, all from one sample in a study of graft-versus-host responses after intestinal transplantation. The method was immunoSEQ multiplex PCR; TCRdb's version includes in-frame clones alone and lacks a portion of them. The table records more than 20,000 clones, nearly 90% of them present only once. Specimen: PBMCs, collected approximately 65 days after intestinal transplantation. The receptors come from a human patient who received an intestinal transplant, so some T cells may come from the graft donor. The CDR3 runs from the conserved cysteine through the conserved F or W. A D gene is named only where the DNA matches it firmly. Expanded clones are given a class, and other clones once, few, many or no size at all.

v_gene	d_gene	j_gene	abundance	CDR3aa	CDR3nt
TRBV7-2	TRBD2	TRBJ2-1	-	CASSPNDSPGLYNEQFF	TGTGCCAGCAGCCCTAATGACTCCCCGGGACTATACAATGAGCAGTTCTTC
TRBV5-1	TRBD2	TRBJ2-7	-	CASSRGLAGGDEQYF	TGCGCCAGCAGCCGAGGACTAGCGGGGGGAGACGAGCAGTACTTC
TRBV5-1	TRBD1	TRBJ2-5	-	CASSPTEGDRETQYF	TGCGCCAGCAGCCCGACCGAGGGGGACAGGGAGACCCAGTACTTC
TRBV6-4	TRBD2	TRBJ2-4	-	CASGLAGGLLLAKNIQYF	TGTGCCAGCGGGCTAGCGGGGGGCCTGCTTCTAGCCAAAAACATTCAGTACTTC
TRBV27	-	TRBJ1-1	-	CASSSIPTGFLNTEAFF	TGTGCCAGCAGTTCTATCCCCACAGGTTTCCTGAACACTGAAGCTTTCTTT
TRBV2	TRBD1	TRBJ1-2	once	CASSEPRDRGYRYGYTF	TGTGCCAGCAGTGAACCCCGGGACAGGGGATACCGTTATGGCTACACCTTC
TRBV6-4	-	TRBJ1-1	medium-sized	CASSDDGEGTEAFF	TGTGCCAGCAGTGACGACGGTGAGGGGACTGAAGCTTTCTTT
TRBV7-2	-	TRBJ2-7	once	CASSQTGSSYEQYF	TGTGCCAGCAGCCAGACCGGGTCCTCCTACGAGCAGTACTTC
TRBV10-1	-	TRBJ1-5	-	CASSESWRGNSNQPQHF	TGCGCCAGCAGTGAGTCCTGGAGGGGGAATAGCAATCAGCCCCAGCATTTT
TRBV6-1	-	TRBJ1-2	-	CASSELPGNYGYTF	TGTGCCAGCAGTGAACTTCCCGGGAACTATGGCTACACCTTC
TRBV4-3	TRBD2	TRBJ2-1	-	CASSQKDWGGGYNEQFF	TGCGCCAGCAGCCAAAAAGACTGGGGCGGGGGGTACAATGAGCAGTTCTTC
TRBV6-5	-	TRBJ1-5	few	CASSYGGAGQPQHF	TGTGCCAGCAGTTACGGGGGCGCGGGTCAGCCCCAGCATTTT
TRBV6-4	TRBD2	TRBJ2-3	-	CASSESSSGGTDTQYF	TGTGCCAGCAGTGAGTCGAGTAGCGGGGGGACAGATACGCAGTATTTT
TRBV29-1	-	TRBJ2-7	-	CSVVGRGGEQYF	TGCAGCGTAGTGGGCAGGGGTGGGGAGCAGTACTTC
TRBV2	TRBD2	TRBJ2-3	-	CASSEREVVAGGPDTQYF	TGTGCCAGCAGTGAACGGGAGGTGGTAGCGGGGGGGCCAGATACGCAGTATTTT
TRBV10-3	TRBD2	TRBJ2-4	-	CAISGTSGEENIQYF	TGTGCCATCAGCGGTACTAGCGGGGAAGAAAACATTCAGTACTTC
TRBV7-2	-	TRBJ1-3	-	CASSLQANLGNTIYF	TGTGCCAGCAGCTTACAGGCGAACCTTGGAAACACCATATATTTT
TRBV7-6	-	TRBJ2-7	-	CASSLGSGSYEQYF	TGTGCCAGCAGCTTAGGTTCGGGGTCCTACGAGCAGTACTTC
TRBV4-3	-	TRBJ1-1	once	CASSHYRNSNTEAFF	TGCGCCAGCAGCCACTACAGGAACTCGAACACTGAAGCTTTCTTT
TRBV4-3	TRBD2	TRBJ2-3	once	CASSPGGTSTDTQYF	TGCGCCAGCAGCCCCGGGGGGACTAGCACAGATACGCAGTATTTT
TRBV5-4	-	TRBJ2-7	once	CASSFGDQIGAQLDEQYF	TGTGCCAGCAGCTTTGGGGACCAAATAGGGGCGCAACTCGACGAGCAGTACTTC
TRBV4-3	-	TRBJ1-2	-	CASSQDWTEDGYTF	TGCGCCAGCAGCCAAGACTGGACAGAGGATGGCTACACCTTC
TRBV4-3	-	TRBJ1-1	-	CASSQGTVAGEAFF	TGCGCCAGCAGCCAAGGGACGGTGGCGGGTGAAGCTTTCTTT
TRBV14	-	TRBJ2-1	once	CASSPQIYHEQFF	TGTGCCAGCAGCCCTCAGATTTACCATGAGCAGTTCTTC
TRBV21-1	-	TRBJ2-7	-	CASSKGQGAVVGSYEQYF	TGTGCCAGCAGCAAGGGGCAGGGGGCGGTCGTTGGGTCCTACGAGCAGTACTTC
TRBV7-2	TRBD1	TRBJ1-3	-	CASSLGGDRASGNTIYF	TGTGCCAGCAGCTTAGGAGGTGACAGGGCCTCTGGAAACACCATATATTTT
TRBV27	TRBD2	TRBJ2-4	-	CASSSLAGGTKNIQYF	TGTGCCAGCAGTTCCCTAGCGGGGGGTACCAAAAACATTCAGTACTTC
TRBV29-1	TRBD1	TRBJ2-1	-	CSVNGQGKDNEQFF	TGCAGCGTGAATGGACAGGGGAAGGACAATGAGCAGTTCTTC
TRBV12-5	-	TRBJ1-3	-	CASGLVGEGLSGNTIYF	TGTGCTAGTGGTTTGGTAGGTGAGGGTCTCTCTGGAAACACCATATATTTT
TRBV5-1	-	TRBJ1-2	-	CASKWLAGPYYYGYTF	TGCGCCAGCAAATGGTTAGCAGGGCCGTACTACTATGGCTACACCTTC
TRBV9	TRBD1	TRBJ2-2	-	CASSLGQGVGELFF	TGTGCCAGCAGCCTGGGACAGGGGGTAGGGGAGCTGTTTTTT
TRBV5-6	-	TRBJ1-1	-	CASSLGDSEAFF	TGTGCCAGCAGCTTGGGCGACTCTGAAGCTTTCTTT
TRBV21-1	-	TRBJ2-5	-	CASSKTGQETQYF	TGTGCCAGCAGCAAAACAGGGCAAGAGACCCAGTACTTC
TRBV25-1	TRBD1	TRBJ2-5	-	CASRGQGARETQYF	TGTGCCAGCAGGGGACAGGGGGCGAGGGAGACCCAGTACTTC
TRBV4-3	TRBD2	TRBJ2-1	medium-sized	CASSRFDGGGSHNEQFF	TGCGCCAGCAGCCGTTTCGACGGGGGGGGATCCCACAATGAGCAGTTCTTC
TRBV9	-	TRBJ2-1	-	CASSAGAITEEQFF	TGTGCCAGCAGCGCGGGGGCCATCACGGAAGAGCAGTTCTTC
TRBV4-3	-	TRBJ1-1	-	CASSPRGGLGTEAFF	TGCGCCAGCAGCCCCAGAGGGGGGTTGGGCACTGAAGCTTTCTTT
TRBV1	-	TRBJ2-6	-	CTSRVSCFAQSRANVLTF	TGCACCAGCAGGGTATCGTGTTTTGCACAAAGTCGGGCCAACGTCCTGACTTTC
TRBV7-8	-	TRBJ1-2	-	CASSPLTRVNGYTF	TGTGCCAGCAGCCCCCTGACGAGGGTAAATGGCTACACCTTC
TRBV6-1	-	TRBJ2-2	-	CASSTGTHTGELFF	TGTGCCAGCAGTACTGGGACTCACACCGGGGAGCTGTTTTTT
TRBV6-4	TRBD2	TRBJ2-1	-	CASSDGSGGAVNEQFF	TGTGCCAGCAGTGACGGGAGCGGGGGGGCGGTCAATGAGCAGTTCTTC
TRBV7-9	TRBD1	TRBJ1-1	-	CASSVGTGPPNTEAFF	TGTGCCAGCAGCGTAGGGACAGGGCCCCCGAACACTGAAGCTTTCTTT
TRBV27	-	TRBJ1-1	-	CASSFGGSNTEAFF	TGTGCCAGCAGTTTCGGGGGATCGAACACTGAAGCTTTCTTT
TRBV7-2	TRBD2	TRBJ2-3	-	CASSQIGGDTDTQYF	TGTGCCAGCAGCCAAATCGGGGGGGACACAGATACGCAGTATTTT
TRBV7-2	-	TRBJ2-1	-	CASSLALGGIYNEQFF	TGTGCCAGCAGCTTAGCGTTGGGGGGAATCTACAATGAGCAGTTCTTC
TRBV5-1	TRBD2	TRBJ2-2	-	CASSLSSGVNTGELFF	TGCGCCAGCAGCTTGTCGAGCGGGGTTAACACCGGGGAGCTGTTTTTT